Presented here are 26 T cell receptor beta chains from one specimen sequenced in a study of CD8+ T cells in alopecia areata listed by TCRdb under 2018. Libraries were prepared through the immunoSEQ multiplex PCR assay. For TCR sequencing, RNA was extracted from every sample and reverse transcribed into cDNA to serve as template. Sourced from immuneACCESS, this table was stored by TCRdb with only in-frame sequences that have V and J called. A share of the clones is absent; for the studies checked, an unresolved V gene accounts for under half, and the remainder has no known explanation. The sample table holds about 120,000 clones, of which 45% to 65% were seen once. The top ten clonotypes cover approximately 3.1% of the sample. The sample's time point label is to be understood as: 24 weeks on oral tofacitinib. The treatment or condition label, as the study defines it: oral pan-JAK inhibitor, 5-10 mg twice daily.

The sample in question was CD4+ T cells sorted from blood, obtained at week 24, from a patient treated with tofacitinib. Source of these receptors: a human donor with alopecia areata.

This clone has more than one count but fewer than ten. The V call is TRBV5-5, the J call TRBJ2-7; D unresolved. With 0 bases removed from V and 1 base from J, the gap between germline ends came to 8 bases. The CDR3 loop spans 14 amino acids. CDR1 is SGHKS and CDR2 is YYEKEE in the germline V gene (reference sequence). The CDR3 DNA sequence: TGTGCCAGCAGCTTGGGGCCCCTATCCTACGAGCAGTACTTC. Translation: CASSLGPLSYEQYF.

The chain uses TRBV15 and TRBJ1-2; possible D gene TRBD1, 5 bases. From germline, CDR1 is LNHNV and CDR2 YYDKDF (reference sequence). CDR3 length: 17 amino acids. The V end was cut by 3 bases, the J end by 4 bases, with 21 bases between. This CDR3 reads CATSSLPRTSFPYGYTF. DNA for the CDR3: TGTGCCACCAGCAGCCTCCCCAGGACATCCTTCCCCTATGGCTACACCTTC.

The chain links TRBV2 to TRBJ1-1; D gene uncertain. Per germline, CDR1 SNHLY and CDR2 FYNNEI. This CDR3 is 13 amino acids long. V was trimmed by 7 bases and J by 4 bases, leaving 13 bases between them. Here the CDR3 DNA reads TGTGCCAGCACCTTTGGCGAGAGCACTGAAGCTTTCTTT. It translates to CASTFGESTEAFF.

This clone was seen more than once but under ten times. The chain has TRBV4-1 and TRBJ1-1; TRBD1 agrees at 7 bases. The V gene end was trimmed by 2 bases and the J gene end by 8 bases; junction bases not matched to a gene: 8. The CDR3 covers 14 residues. Germline V gene data show CDR1 as MGHRA and CDR2 as YSYEKL. The CDR3 region is CASSQLPTGQEAFF. The CDR3 nucleotides read TGCGCCAGCAGCCAACTCCCCACGGGACAGGAAGCTTTCTTT.

The chain recombines TRBV11-2 with TRBJ2-1, with D possibly being TRBD1 (6 bases). This CDR3 is 15 amino acids long. V was clipped by 4 bases and J by 5 bases, with 15 bases between them. Germline V gene sequence: CDR1 SGHAT, CDR2 FQNNGV. As DNA, the CDR3 is TGTGCCAGCAGCTCCGGACAGATGACTAACAATGAGCAGTTCTTC. Translated: CASSSGQMTNNEQFF.

This clone came up once. The CDR3 nucleotides are TGTGCCAGCTCACTCCGGGTCGGGGGATCTTCCTACAATGAGCAGTTCTTC. Translated, it gives CASSLRVGGSSYNEQFF. V gene TRBV18 combines with J gene TRBJ2-1; possible D gene TRBD2, 6 bases. CDR3 length: 17 residues. CDR1 and CDR2 from the germline V gene are KGHSH and LQKENI. The V end was cut by 4 bases, the J end by 1 base, with 17 bases between.

The chain uses TRBV4-3 and TRBJ2-5, with 7 bases aligning to TRBD2. The CDR3 spans 16 residues. Per the germline V gene, CDR1 is LGHNA and CDR2 is YSLEER. V dropped 0 bases and J dropped 5; count of bases not matched to a gene: 9. DNA for the CDR3: TGCGCCAGCAGCCAAGATCTTGGCGGGGGTCCGGAGACCCAGTACTTC. Translating it yields CASSQDLGGGPETQYF.

The chain is built from TRBV2 and TRBJ2-3; 8 bases map to TRBD2. Germline V lookup: CDR1 SNHLY, CDR2 FYNNEI. This CDR3 is built from 15 residues. J lost 8 bases, V lost 3 bases, and 10 bases had no gene match. The CDR3 DNA is TGTGCCAGCAGTGACACGGGACTAGTTTCGTTTACGCAGTATTTT. Translation gives CASSDTGLVSFTQYF.

This clone appeared a few times. The chain combines TRBV5-1 with TRBJ2-5; 7 bases align to TRBD1. J lost 5 bases, V lost 4 bases, and 5 bases had no gene match. Germline values: CDR1 SGHRS, CDR2 YFSETQ. The CDR3 has 13 amino acids. CDR3 loop: CASSLTGAETQYF. Written as DNA, the CDR3 is TGCGCCAGCAGCCTCACAGGGGCGGAGACCCAGTACTTC.

This clone was observed once. V usage is TRBV5-6 and J usage is TRBJ2-1; 9 nucleotides match TRBD1. The CDR3 extends over 11 amino acids. The J segment lost 14 bases and the V segment lost 3 bases, leaving 3 bases of the junction unmatched. Germline CDR1 reads SGHDT; CDR2 reads YYEEEE. DNA of the CDR3: TGTGCCAGCAGCTCCGGACAGGGGAAGTTCTTC. This gives the protein CASSSGQGKFF.

The chain combines TRBV5-1 with TRBJ2-3; perhaps TRBD2 as D (6 bases). Trimming stripped 5 bases from V and 2 bases from J, with 12 bases between. Germline lookup yields CDR1 SGHRS and CDR2 YFSETQ. CDR3 size: 14 residues. CDR3 nucleotides: TGCGCCAGCAGGTACCGGGGGACCACAGATACGCAGTATTTT. It specifies CASRYRGTTDTQYF.

This clone was detected a few times. The genes are TRBV11-2 and TRBJ2-6; 7 bases line up with TRBD2. Germline V gives CDR1 SGHAT, CDR2 FQNNGV. The trim removed 7 bases at V and 8 bases at J, leaving 17 bases unmatched. The length of the CDR3 is 17 residues. The CDR3 region has the DNA TGTGCCAGCACCTCGGGAGCGGGGTCTAGAAAGACCAACGTCCTGACTTTC. Translating it yields CASTSGAGSRKTNVLTF.

V usage is TRBV29-1 and J usage is TRBJ2-2; D gene ambiguous. This CDR3 comprises 14 residues. Germline-derived CDR1 and CDR2 are SQVTM and ANQGSEA. Trimming stripped 4 bases from V and 6 bases from J, with 15 bases between. This CDR3 is CSVVLGVRPGELFF. The CDR3 DNA is TGCAGCGTTGTTCTTGGGGTGAGACCCGGGGAGCTGTTTTTT.

The table lists this clone with a few counts. The gene calls are TRBV10-3 and TRBJ1-6; TRBD1 might be the D (6 bases). The V end lost 4 bases, the J end lost 10 bases, and 17 bases lay between the germline ends. The CDR3 has 15 amino acids. Germline CDR1 ENHRY, CDR2 SYGVKD. The CDR3 DNA sequence: TGTGCCATCAGTGTAGGAGGGGGTAGGAACTCACCCCTCCACTTT. It yields the protein CAISVGGGRNSPLHF.

This clone was seen only a few times. The chain uses TRBV10-3 and TRBJ1-3; a possible D gene is TRBD1 (6 bases). V lost 5 bases and J lost 3, with 11 bases in between. CDR3 size: 14 residues. Germline-derived CDR1 and CDR2 are ENHRY and SYGVKD. In DNA, the CDR3 is TGTGCCATCAGTAACAGGGAGGATGGAAACACCATATATTTT. Translation: CAISNREDGNTIYF.

The rearrangement joins TRBV15 to TRBJ2-3; 14 nucleotides line up with TRBD2. V lost 1 base, J lost 6 bases, and 6 bases stayed unmatched. The CDR3 has 17 residues. The germline V gene has CDR1 LNHNV and CDR2 YYDKDF (reference sequence). DNA of the CDR3: TGTGCCACCAGCAGAGTATTGACTAGCGGGGGGGTGGATACGCAGTATTTT. Its protein is CATSRVLTSGGVDTQYF.

V and J are TRBV6-5 and TRBJ1-6; weak D call: TRBD1 (6 bases). Per germline, CDR1 MNHEY and CDR2 SVGAGI. This CDR3 comprises 14 residues. Trimming shortened V by 9 bases and J by 7 bases, and 16 bases separated the two germline ends. CDR3 loop: CASRSGARNSPLHF. The CDR3 region has the DNA TGTGCCAGTAGGTCGGGGGCGCGGAATTCACCCCTCCACTTT.

V and J are TRBV30 and TRBJ1-2, with a possible D match to TRBD1 (6 bases). CDR1 and CDR2 from the germline V gene are GTSNPN and SVGIG (reference sequence). The CDR3 has 14 residues. Deletions cut 3 bases from V and 5 bases from J, with 16 bases between. CDR3 coding DNA: TGTGCCTGGAGAGGGCCAGGGGCTCGGTATGGCTACACCTTC. Its translation is CAWRGPGARYGYTF.

The J gene is TRBJ2-5, the V gene TRBV5-1, with 7 bases aligning to TRBD1. CDR3 size: 15 residues. CDR1 SGHRS and CDR2 YFSETQ come from the germline V gene. Trimming at V came to 4 bases and at J to 2 bases, leaving 8 bases not matched to a gene. Here the CDR3 reads CASSRDRQGQETQYF. The CDR3 nucleotides are TGCGCCAGCAGCCGGGATCGACAGGGTCAAGAGACCCAGTACTTC.

The chain couples TRBV2 to TRBJ1-1; D remains unclear. The ends were cut back, 6 bases at V and 4 bases at J, with 6 bases in the middle. The CDR3 spans 11 residues. The V gene's germline CDR1 is SNHLY and CDR2 FYNNEI. CDR3 loop: CASRAVTEAFF. As DNA, the CDR3 is TGTGCCAGCAGGGCGGTCACTGAAGCTTTCTTT.

A few counts support this clone. The chain recombines TRBV13 with TRBJ2-7; D assignment may be TRBD1 or TRBD2 (5 bases each). CDR3 length: 13 residues. V shed 5 bases and J shed 6 bases, with 14 bases lying between them. The V gene's germline CDR1 is PRHDT and CDR2 FYEKMQ (reference sequence). The CDR3 nucleotides read TGTGCCAGCAGCCTGACAGTGGGGGTCGAGCAGTACTTC. Amino acids: CASSLTVGVEQYF.

J is TRBJ2-3 and V is TRBV4-3; no firm D call. The germline CDR1 and CDR2 sequences are LGHNA and YSLEER. The CDR3 is made up of 13 amino acids. Trimming pared 0 bases from V and 3 bases from J, leaving 4 bases between. CDR3 sequence reads: CASSQDRTDTQYF. The CDR3 DNA is TGCGCCAGCAGCCAAGATAGGACAGATACGCAGTATTTT.

This clone was observed a single time. The gene calls are TRBV2 and TRBJ1-2, with TRBD1 as a possible D gene (6 bases). This CDR3 is 13 amino acids long. Trimming took off 6 bases at V and 2 bases at J, with 10 bases between the two ends. Germline CDR1 reads SNHLY; CDR2 reads FYNNEI. The CDR3 reads CASRRDTNYGYTF. DNA for the CDR3: TGTGCCAGCAGGAGGGACACAAACTATGGCTACACCTTC.

The rearrangement joins TRBV29-1 to TRBJ1-1; 7 positions agree with TRBD1. The V and J ends lost 6 bases and 4 bases, in that order; junction bases with no gene match: 5. Germline assignment: CDR1 SQVTM and CDR2 ANQGSEA. The CDR3 spans 12 residues. Here the CDR3 reads CSVYRGSTEAFF. DNA of the CDR3: TGCAGCGTCTACAGGGGAAGCACTGAAGCTTTCTTT.

This rearrangement joins TRBV29-1 to TRBJ1-4, with D possibly matching TRBD1 (6 bases). Germline V gene sequence: CDR1 SQVTM, CDR2 ANQGSEA. Deletions cut 6 bases from V and 7 bases from J, with 21 bases between. The length of the CDR3 is 15 residues. CDR3 residues: CSVREIGGLGEKLFF. The DNA of the CDR3 is TGCAGCGTCAGAGAAATAGGGGGGCTAGGTGAAAAACTGTTTTTT.

The V and J genes are TRBV11-2 and TRBJ2-7; D not resolved. V lost 5 bases and J 2 bases, leaving 4 bases between the germline ends. The CDR3 extends over 11 amino acids. Germline V gives CDR1 SGHAT, CDR2 FQNNGV. CDR3: CASSQAYEQYF. The CDR3, as DNA: TGTGCCAGCAGCCAAGCCTACGAGCAGTACTTC.